One and the same sample provided the 28 T cell receptor beta chains below, sequenced in a study of cytomegalovirus exposure and HLA in healthy donors. Some clones are missing from TCRdb's copy, which holds only in-frame ones; the method was immunoSEQ multiplex PCR. In the table there are 200,000 to 250,000 clones, about 90% of which are singletons. The sample was PBMCs. These receptors came from a young man in good health and CMV-seropositive.

This chain uses TRBV29-1 with TRBJ2-3; D unresolved. The germline V gene has CDR1 SQVTM and CDR2 ANQGSEA. This CDR3 contains 16 residues. Trimming cost V 0 bases and J 2 bases, with 15 bases left between them. CDR3 DNA: TGCAGCGTTGAAGATGCGGCCAGAGCCCACACAGATACGCAGTATTTT. Translated: CSVEDAARAHTDTQYF.

The J gene is TRBJ2-2, the V gene TRBV7-6; the match to TRBD1 covers 11 bases. Germline CDR1 and CDR2: SGHVS and FNYEAQ. V was pared by 5 bases and J by 4 bases, with 9 bases of the junction left unmatched. This CDR3 is built from 17 residues. CDR3 DNA sequence: TGTGCCAGCAGCCCCTACGGACAGGGGGCAAGCACCGGGGAGCTGTTTTTT. Its translation: CASSPYGQGASTGELFF.

The chain's CDR3 is CASSPIASGIAKNIQYF. CDR3 sequence (DNA): TGTGCCAGCTCACCCATAGCTAGCGGGATTGCCAAAAACATTCAGTACTTC. This chain connects TRBV18 to TRBJ2-4; TRBD2 agrees at 9 bases. The germline gives CDR1 KGHSH, CDR2 LQKENI. This CDR3 contains 17 residues. V gave up 3 bases and J gave up 1 base; unmatched junction bases: 7.

The chain joins TRBV7-9 to TRBJ2-7; 8 positions agree with TRBD2. After removal of 0 bases from V and 4 bases from J, the junction contained 5 bases not matched to a gene. Germline V gives CDR1 SEHNR, CDR2 FQNEAQ (reference sequence). This CDR3 contains 15 residues. CDR3: CASSLAGSGMYEQYF. For the CDR3, the DNA is TGTGCCAGCAGCTTAGCGGGTAGCGGGATGTACGAGCAGTACTTC.

This clone was recorded once. The chain carries TRBV4-1 and TRBJ1-2; D might be TRBD1 (6 bases). Germline CDR1 reads MGHRA; CDR2 reads YSYEKL. V was shortened by 0 bases and J by 4 bases, with 15 bases between the two germline ends. This CDR3 is 16 amino acids long. DNA for the CDR3: TGCGCCAGCAGCCAAGATAGGACAGTCTTAGGCTATGGCTACACCTTC. Protein: CASSQDRTVLGYGYTF.

The chain joins TRBV5-1 to TRBJ2-1, with TRBD2 matching 14 bases. The J segment lost 9 bases and the V segment lost 0 bases, leaving 5 bases of the junction unmatched. Germline V gene lookup returns CDR1 SGHRS and CDR2 YFSETQ. The length of the CDR3 is 16 residues. CDR3 nucleotides: TGCGCCAGCAGCTTGGGGACTAGCGGGAGGAGGGGTGAGCAGTTCTTC. It is translated as CASSLGTSGRRGEQFF.

This rearrangement joins TRBV18 to TRBJ2-7; 9 nucleotides match TRBD2. J lost 7 bases, V lost 3 bases, and 7 bases had no gene match. Germline-derived CDR1 and CDR2 are KGHSH and LQKENI. The length of the CDR3 is 14 residues. This CDR3 is CASSPRVAGDEQYF. CDR3 coding DNA: TGTGCCAGCTCACCCCGAGTAGCGGGAGATGAGCAGTACTTC.

This chain joins TRBV7-3 and TRBJ2-7; 13 nucleotides agree with TRBD2. The CDR3 length is 15 residues. Germline-derived CDR1 and CDR2 are SGHTA and FQGTGA. Trimming cost V 6 bases and J 5 bases; bases outside gene matches: 7. CDR3 DNA: TGTGCCAGCAGTTTAGGACTAGCGGGAGTTAACGAGCAGTACTTC. Translating gives CASSLGLAGVNEQYF.

The V call is TRBV5-1, the J call TRBJ2-3; a weak D match, TRBD2 (6 bases). Germline lookup yields CDR1 SGHRS and CDR2 YFSETQ. The CDR3 extends over 15 amino acids. Trimming removed 2 bases from V and 3 bases from J, with 13 bases in between. CDR3 DNA sequence: TGCGCCAGCAGCTTAGGAGGGCCAAGTACAGATACGCAGTATTTT. Amino acid sequence: CASSLGGPSTDTQYF.

The CDR3 nucleotides are TGTGCCAGCAGTGAAGGGGCACAGGGAAATGAAAAACTGTTTTTT. Amino acid sequence: CASSEGAQGNEKLFF. The rearrangement uses TRBV25-1 and TRBJ1-4; weak D call: TRBD1 (6 bases). This CDR3 region has 15 residues. V was clipped by 2 bases and J by 5 bases, with 12 bases between them. Germline assignment: CDR1 MGHDK and CDR2 SYGVNS.

The chain employs TRBV11-3 and TRBJ2-2, with D hard to call. The CDR3 consists of 15 residues. With 5 bases removed from V and 5 bases from J, the gap between germline ends came to 15 bases. Looked up from germline, CDR1 is SGHNT and CDR2 is YENEEA. CDR3 sequence (DNA): TGTGCCAGCAGCACGCATGCCCTCGGTACCGGGGAGCTGTTTTTT. It encodes CASSTHALGTGELFF.

This chain's CDR3 is CASSGGRGQETQYF. For the CDR3, the DNA is TGCGCCAGCAGCGGGGGACGGGGACAAGAGACCCAGTACTTC. The V call is TRBV5-1, the J call TRBJ2-5; D possibly uses TRBD1 or TRBD2 (5 bases each). Germline lookup yields CDR1 SGHRS and CDR2 YFSETQ. Trimming shortened V by 4 bases and J by 2 bases, and 12 bases separated the two germline ends. This CDR3 has 14 amino acids.

This clone has a single count. The chain uses TRBV28 and TRBJ2-2; 11 bases are shared with TRBD2. The germline CDR1 and CDR2 sequences are MDHEN and SYDVKM. V shed 4 bases and J 0 bases; nucleotides not matched to a gene: 16. CDR3 size: 21 residues. The CDR3 coding sequence is TGTGCCAGCAGTTCTATTGGTACTAGGACTAGCGGGTTCGCGAACACCGGGGAGCTGTTTTTT. This translates into CASSSIGTRTSGFANTGELFF.

The chain recombines TRBV30 with TRBJ1-2; D remains unclear. The ends were cut back, 7 bases at V and 8 bases at J, with 14 bases in the middle. The CDR3 is 11 residues long. The germline V gene has CDR1 GTSNPN and CDR2 SVGIG (reference sequence). CDR3: CALTSGGGYTF. The DNA of the CDR3 is TGTGCCTTAACGAGTGGCGGGGGCTACACCTTC.

This clone was observed a handful of times. This chain uses TRBV6-1 with TRBJ1-2, with D maybe TRBD1 (5 bases). The CDR3 sequence is 12 residues long. The germline V gene encodes CDR1 MNHNS and CDR2 SASEGT. Trimming removed 10 bases at V and 4 bases at J, with 13 bases between. The CDR3 sequence is CATGPSLYGYTF. Written as DNA, the CDR3 is TGTGCCACGGGACCTTCCCTCTATGGCTACACCTTC.

The chain has TRBV27 and TRBJ1-5; D perhaps matches TRBD1 (5 bases). The germline gives CDR1 MNHEY, CDR2 SMNVEV (reference sequence). The CDR3 spans 13 residues. The V end was cut by 5 bases, the J end by 8 bases, with 13 bases between. The CDR3 spells CASSPGRGEPQHF. As DNA, the CDR3 is TGTGCCAGCAGTCCGGGAAGGGGCGAGCCCCAGCATTTT.

This chain connects TRBV30 to TRBJ2-1; D is undetermined. The CDR3 extends over 11 amino acids. Trimming left V 3 bases short and J 3 bases short, with 3 bases between. Germline assignment: CDR1 GTSNPN and CDR2 SVGIG (reference sequence). For the CDR3, the DNA is TGTGCCTGGAGCGGCTACAATGAGCAGTTCTTC. Protein sequence: CAWSGYNEQFF.

This chain joins TRBV2 and TRBJ2-7; 8 bases are a match to TRBD1. Germline V CDR1 and CDR2: SNHLY, FYNNEI. The junction had 2 bases not matched to a gene; V was cut back by 6 bases and J by 4 bases. CDR3 length: 12 residues. CDR3 coding DNA: TGTGCCAGCAGGGACAGGGTGTACGAGCAGTACTTC. It is translated as CASRDRVYEQYF. Full variable domain (missing parts from reference TRBV2 and TRBJ2-7): EPEVTQTPSHQVTQMGQEVILRCVPISNHLYFYWYRQILGQKVEFLVSFYNNEISEKSEIFDDQFSVERPDGSNFTLKIRSTKLEDSAMYFCASRDRVYEQYFGPGTRLTVT.

The chain links TRBV4-3 to TRBJ1-2, with a possible D match to TRBD1 (5 bases). The germline V gene encodes CDR1 LGHNA and CDR2 YSLEER. There are 13 residues in the CDR3. Trimming removed 1 base from V and 2 bases from J, with 5 bases in between. CDR3 residues: CASSQGGNYGYTF. The CDR3 DNA reads as TGCGCCAGCAGCCAAGGGGGGAACTATGGCTACACCTTC.

The rearrangement uses TRBV28 and TRBJ1-5, with no clear D. The CDR3 sequence is 15 residues long. Germline CDR1 is MDHEN and CDR2 is SYDVKM. V lost 1 base to trimming and J lost 2 bases, with 9 bases between them. The CDR3: CASSLSGIGNQPQHF. The CDR3 DNA reads as TGTGCCAGCAGTTTATCCGGGATTGGCAATCAGCCCCAGCATTTT.

This clone was detected only once. This chain joins TRBV10-1 and TRBJ2-7; D gene unclear. V lost 0 bases, J lost 8 bases, and 5 bases lay in between. Germline CDR1 and CDR2: WNHNN and SYGVQD (reference sequence). This CDR3 has 11 residues. CDR3 loop: CASSESGKQYF. The CDR3 nucleotides read TGCGCCAGCAGTGAGTCGGGAAAGCAGTACTTC.

The rearrangement links TRBV27 to TRBJ2-7; TRBD2 is a possible D gene (6 bases). The V end lost 5 bases, the J end lost 1 base, and 15 bases lay between the germline ends. Germline assignment: CDR1 MNHEY and CDR2 SMNVEV (reference sequence). The length of the CDR3 is 15 residues. CDR3 nucleotide sequence: TGTGCCAGCAGTATCCGAGCGGGTGAGTCCTACGAGCAGTACTTC. As protein: CASSIRAGESYEQYF.

This chain links TRBV9 with TRBJ2-7; D call uncertain. Trimming shortened V by 0 bases and J by 2 bases, and 9 bases separated the two germline ends. The CDR3 length is 14 residues. Per the germline V gene, CDR1 is SGDLS and CDR2 is YYNGEE. CDR3 loop: CASSVGPETYEQYF. The DNA for the CDR3 is TGTGCCAGCAGCGTAGGTCCCGAAACCTACGAGCAGTACTTC.

This chain links TRBV2 with TRBJ2-3; D possibly corresponds to TRBD2 (6 bases). Germline V CDR1 and CDR2: SNHLY, FYNNEI. The CDR3 is made up of 11 amino acids. The V end was cut by 6 bases, the J end by 12 bases, with 13 bases between. CDR3 in amino acids: CASSQLAAQYF. CDR3 DNA: TGTGCCAGCAGCCAACTAGCTGCACAGTATTTT.

V and J are TRBV4-2 and TRBJ1-4; D is undetermined. Trimming removed 0 bases from V and 2 bases from J, with 1 base in between. The CDR3 totals 13 residues. Germline V CDR1 and CDR2: LGHNA, YNFKEQ. DNA of the CDR3: TGTGCCAGCAGCCAAGAGACTAATGAAAAACTGTTTTTT. This encodes CASSQETNEKLFF.

The chain joins TRBV2 to TRBJ2-7; D uncertain. CDR3 length equals 13 residues. V was trimmed by 2 bases and J by 0 bases, leaving 5 bases between them. The germline V gene encodes CDR1 SNHLY and CDR2 FYNNEI. CDR3: CASSELVSYEQYF. The CDR3, as DNA: TGTGCCAGCAGTGAACTCGTCTCCTACGAGCAGTACTTC.

The rearrangement joins TRBV15 to TRBJ1-5; 8 bases fit TRBD1. The V gene end was trimmed by 2 bases and the J gene end by 0 bases; junction bases not matched to a gene: 18. The CDR3 contains 21 residues. Germline values: CDR1 LNHNV, CDR2 YYDKDF (reference sequence). The CDR3 loop is CATSRPSSTGEGLYSNQPQHF. The CDR3, as DNA: TGTGCCACCAGCAGACCTTCTTCGACAGGGGAAGGGCTATATAGCAATCAGCCCCAGCATTTT.

The V and J genes are TRBV7-2 and TRBJ2-1, with D possibly being TRBD2 (6 bases). This CDR3 region has 13 residues. Trimming left V 0 bases short and J 15 bases short, with 15 bases between. CDR1 and CDR2 from the germline V gene are SGHTA and FQGNSA. The CDR3 region is CASSLAQGGGPFF. In DNA, the CDR3 is TGTGCCAGCAGCTTAGCGCAGGGAGGAGGGCCGTTCTTC.